This is a list of T cell receptor beta chains from one sample in a study of T cells in Graves' hyperthyroidism and ophthalmopathy. TCRdb analysed the multiplex PCR reads with MiXCR anew, one entry per CDR3 protein. The table has approximately 600,000 distinct CDR3 sequences, about 14% seen once. The material sequenced was blood. The receptors here all came from a woman aged 25 to 39 with Graves' hyperthyroidism that later progressed to Graves' ophthalmopathy. Each CDR3 is given with its conserved first and last residue. The order of the fields is clone size, D gene, J gene, V gene, CDR3 DNA, CDR3 protein. The D gene is left open where the match is weak. Some rows have no size entry. The others give once, few or many, or a class for an expanded clone.

clone_size: -
d_call: -
j_call: TRBJ1-1
v_call: TRBV30
cdr3_nt: TGTGCCTGCGATAGTTGGGCGAACACTGAAGCTTTCTTT
cdr3_aa: CACDSWANTEAFF

clone_size: -
d_call: TRBD2
j_call: TRBJ2-1
v_call: TRBV20-1
cdr3_nt: TGCAGTGCCGATGGGGGAGCGGGAGACTACAATGAGCAGTTCTTC
cdr3_aa: CSADGGAGDYNEQFF

clone_size: -
d_call: -
j_call: TRBJ1-2
v_call: TRBV6-1
cdr3_nt: TGTGCCAGCAGTGAAGCGGTGGGAGGGTTAGATAGCTATGGCTACACCTTC
cdr3_aa: CASSEAVGGLDSYGYTF

clone_size: many
d_call: -
j_call: TRBJ1-5
v_call: TRBV6-1
cdr3_nt: TGTGCCAGCAGTTTGAGGGCCCTCAATCAGCCCCAGCATTTT
cdr3_aa: CASSLRALNQPQHF

clone_size: -
d_call: -
j_call: TRBJ1-2
v_call: TRBV15
cdr3_nt: TGTGCCACCAGCAGACAAAGAGGGGGAGGCTATGGCTACACCTTC
cdr3_aa: CATSRQRGGGYGYTF

clone_size: few
d_call: TRBD2
j_call: TRBJ2-2
v_call: TRBV9
cdr3_nt: TGTGCCAGCAGCCCGGGGACTAGCGGGAGGGCCATCACCGGGGAGCTGTTTTTT
cdr3_aa: CASSPGTSGRAITGELFF

clone_size: -
d_call: -
j_call: TRBJ1-5
v_call: TRBV5-4
cdr3_nt: TGTGCCAGCAGCCACCACGGGGGCAATCAGCCCCAGCATTTT
cdr3_aa: CASSHHGGNQPQHF

clone_size: many
d_call: -
j_call: TRBJ2-1
v_call: TRBV3-1
cdr3_nt: TGTGCCAGCAGCCAAGGGGGGGACAGACTGAATGAGCAGTTCTTC
cdr3_aa: CASSQGGDRLNEQFF

clone_size: many
d_call: -
j_call: TRBJ2-1
v_call: TRBV11-3
cdr3_nt: TGTGCCAGCAACGACGACCCTTACAATGAGCAGTTCTTC
cdr3_aa: CASNDDPYNEQFF

clone_size: many
d_call: TRBD2
j_call: TRBJ2-5
v_call: TRBV28
cdr3_nt: TGTGCCAGCACTAGCGGGAGGGAAATCCTACAAGAGACCCAGTACTTC
cdr3_aa: CASTSGREILQETQYF

clone_size: many
d_call: -
j_call: TRBJ2-7
v_call: TRBV20-1
cdr3_nt: TGCAGTGCTAGACTCCCTACATCTTACTCCTACGAGCAGTACTTC
cdr3_aa: CSARLPTSYSYEQYF

clone_size: many
d_call: -
j_call: TRBJ2-5
v_call: TRBV14
cdr3_nt: TGTGCCAGCAGCCAACGTGGTCGGTGGGCCACAGAGACCCAGTACTTC
cdr3_aa: CASSQRGRWATETQYF

clone_size: many
d_call: TRBD1
j_call: TRBJ2-5
v_call: TRBV3-1
cdr3_nt: TGTGCCAGCAGCCAATTCGGGGACAGACAAGAGACCCAGTACTTC
cdr3_aa: CASSQFGDRQETQYF

clone_size: many
d_call: -
j_call: TRBJ2-1
v_call: TRBV6-1
cdr3_nt: TGTGCCAGCACTGCCAGGGGGGGGTCCTACAATGAGCAGTTCTTC
cdr3_aa: CASTARGGSYNEQFF

clone_size: -
d_call: -
j_call: TRBJ2-2
v_call: TRBV9
cdr3_nt: TGTGCCAGCAGCGTATCCGATTCCACCGGGGAGCTGTTTTTT
cdr3_aa: CASSVSDSTGELFF

clone_size: few
d_call: -
j_call: TRBJ2-1
v_call: TRBV4-1
cdr3_nt: TGCGCCAGCAGCCAAGTTTTGGAGGAGCAGTTCTTC
cdr3_aa: CASSQVLEEQFF

clone_size: many
d_call: -
j_call: TRBJ1-5
v_call: TRBV20-1
cdr3_nt: TGCAGTGCTAGGGACAAAGGCAATCAGCCCCAGCATTTT
cdr3_aa: CSARDKGNQPQHF

clone_size: many
d_call: TRBD2
j_call: TRBJ2-2
v_call: TRBV2
cdr3_nt: TGTGCCAGCAGTGAGTGGACTAGCGGGAGACGGACCGGGGAGCTGTTTTTT
cdr3_aa: CASSEWTSGRRTGELFF

clone_size: few
d_call: TRBD2
j_call: TRBJ2-7
v_call: TRBV14
cdr3_nt: TGTGCCAGCAGTCCGCTTACCTCCTCGGCGGGAGTACGTCTACGGGAGTACTTC
cdr3_aa: CASSPLTSSAGVRLREYF

clone_size: many
d_call: -
j_call: TRBJ2-1
v_call: TRBV19
cdr3_nt: TGTGCCAGTAGTATTCTCTGGACAGCCTACAATGAGCAGTTCTTC
cdr3_aa: CASSILWTAYNEQFF

clone_size: many
d_call: -
j_call: TRBJ2-7
v_call: TRBV20-1
cdr3_nt: TGCAGTGCTAACAGCCGGGGGCAATATATCTACGAGCAGTACTTC
cdr3_aa: CSANSRGQYIYEQYF

clone_size: -
d_call: TRBD2
j_call: TRBJ2-1
v_call: TRBV29-1
cdr3_nt: TGCAGCGTTTTACCGGGACTAGCGGGAGGGTACAATGAGCAGTTCTTC
cdr3_aa: CSVLPGLAGGYNEQFF

clone_size: many
d_call: -
j_call: TRBJ2-3
v_call: TRBV9
cdr3_nt: TGTGCCAGCAGCGTAGAGGACAGCAGCACAGATACGCAGTATTTT
cdr3_aa: CASSVEDSSTDTQYF

clone_size: few
d_call: -
j_call: TRBJ1-1
v_call: TRBV3-1
cdr3_nt: TGTGCCAGCAGCCAAGGAGGGCACGAGGGGACTGAAGCTTTCTTT
cdr3_aa: CASSQGGHEGTEAFF

clone_size: many
d_call: TRBD1
j_call: TRBJ2-7
v_call: TRBV29-1
cdr3_nt: TGCAGCGTTGTAGGATCCGGGACAGGAGGGAGGATCGAGCAGTACTTC
cdr3_aa: CSVVGSGTGGRIEQYF

clone_size: -
d_call: TRBD2
j_call: TRBJ2-2
v_call: TRBV29-1
cdr3_nt: TGCAGCGCCGGACTAGCGGGAGGGCCAGGTACCGGGGAGCTGTTTTTT
cdr3_aa: CSAGLAGGPGTGELFF

clone_size: many
d_call: -
j_call: TRBJ1-3
v_call: TRBV28
cdr3_nt: TGTGCCAGCAGCCCCCCGGTATCGATCGTTGGAAACACCATATATTTT
cdr3_aa: CASSPPVSIVGNTIYF

clone_size: many
d_call: -
j_call: TRBJ2-7
v_call: TRBV7-2
cdr3_nt: TGTGCCAGCAGCTTAGCTCTAGGCGAGCAGTACTTC
cdr3_aa: CASSLALGEQYF

clone_size: many
d_call: TRBD2
j_call: TRBJ2-2
v_call: TRBV20-1
cdr3_nt: TGCAGTGCTAGTCCGACTAGCGGGAGGGACAACACCGGGGAGCTGTTTTTT
cdr3_aa: CSASPTSGRDNTGELFF

clone_size: few
d_call: -
j_call: TRBJ2-2
v_call: TRBV28
cdr3_nt: TGTGCCAGCAGTGAGGGTGCCGGGGAGCTGTTTTTT
cdr3_aa: CASSEGAGELFF

clone_size: many
d_call: -
j_call: TRBJ2-7
v_call: TRBV27
cdr3_nt: TGTGCCAGCAGTTCCTACAGGGTAACCTACGAGCAGTACTTC
cdr3_aa: CASSSYRVTYEQYF

clone_size: few
d_call: -
j_call: TRBJ1-2
v_call: TRBV7-2
cdr3_nt: TGTGCCAGCAGCTTAGCGAGGGTGGGGGAATATGGCTACACCTTC
cdr3_aa: CASSLARVGEYGYTF

clone_size: few
d_call: -
j_call: TRBJ1-5
v_call: TRBV5-6
cdr3_nt: TGTGCCAGCAGCTTGGGGCAGTGGGGCCAGCCCCAGCATTTT
cdr3_aa: CASSLGQWGQPQHF

clone_size: many
d_call: -
j_call: TRBJ1-3
v_call: TRBV28
cdr3_nt: TGTGCCAGCAACCCAGGTTCCTCTGGAAACACCATATATTTT
cdr3_aa: CASNPGSSGNTIYF

clone_size: many
d_call: TRBD2
j_call: TRBJ2-7
v_call: TRBV9
cdr3_nt: TGTGCCAGCAGCGTAGGGGCGGGAGGGCCCTACGAGCAGTACTTC
cdr3_aa: CASSVGAGGPYEQYF

clone_size: many
d_call: -
j_call: TRBJ2-7
v_call: TRBV2
cdr3_nt: TGTGCCAGCAGTGGAGTTGCCGCCTACGAGCAGTACTTC
cdr3_aa: CASSGVAAYEQYF

clone_size: -
d_call: -
j_call: TRBJ2-7
v_call: TRBV7-9
cdr3_nt: TGTGCCAGCAGCTTCCCTTACGAGCAGTACTTC
cdr3_aa: CASSFPYEQYF

clone_size: many
d_call: -
j_call: TRBJ1-6
v_call: TRBV11-2
cdr3_nt: TGTGCCGGGCAGGGGAATAATTCACCCCTCCACTTT
cdr3_aa: CAGQGNNSPLHF

clone_size: many
d_call: TRBD1
j_call: TRBJ1-4
v_call: TRBV20-1
cdr3_nt: TGCAGTGCTAGAGTTCCGGACAGGGGCGAAAAACTGTTTTTT
cdr3_aa: CSARVPDRGEKLFF

clone_size: few
d_call: -
j_call: TRBJ1-3
v_call: TRBV20-1
cdr3_nt: TGCAGTGCTAGGGAACAGGGCTTCTCTGGAAACACCATATATTTT
cdr3_aa: CSAREQGFSGNTIYF